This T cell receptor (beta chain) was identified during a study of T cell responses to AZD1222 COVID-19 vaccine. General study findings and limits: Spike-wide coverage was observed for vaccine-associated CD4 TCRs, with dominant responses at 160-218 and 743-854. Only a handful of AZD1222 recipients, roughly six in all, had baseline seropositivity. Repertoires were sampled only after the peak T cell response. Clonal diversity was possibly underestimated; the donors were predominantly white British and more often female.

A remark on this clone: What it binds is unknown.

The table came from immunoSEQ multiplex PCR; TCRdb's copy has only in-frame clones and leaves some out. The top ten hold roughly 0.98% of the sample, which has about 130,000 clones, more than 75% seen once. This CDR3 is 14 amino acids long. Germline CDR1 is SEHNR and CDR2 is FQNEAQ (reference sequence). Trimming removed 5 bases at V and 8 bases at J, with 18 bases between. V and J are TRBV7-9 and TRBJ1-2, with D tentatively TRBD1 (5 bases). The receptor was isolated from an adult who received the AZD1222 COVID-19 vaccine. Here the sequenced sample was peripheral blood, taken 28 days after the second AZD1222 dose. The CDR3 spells CASSAEGTQSGYTF. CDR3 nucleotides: TGTGCCAGCAGCGCTGAGGGGACTCAGTCCGGCTACACCTTC.